These T cell receptor beta chains were read from a single sample in a study of T cell repertoires in cytomegalovirus infection. Their cognate antigens are unknown. TCRdb analysed the reads with MiXCR anew, one entry per CDR3 protein. In the table there are just over 450,000 distinct CDR3 sequences, about two fifths of which are singletons. The source was cultured PBMCs, collected from culture after CMV antigen stimulation. These receptors were collected from a human donor in good health (CMV status not recorded). Some clones in this sample may be carry-over from other donors' samples. The CDR3 runs from the conserved cysteine through the conserved F or W. The D gene is left open where the match is weak. Clone size, where shown, is once, few, many, or a class for clones that have expanded.

j_gene	d_gene	abundance	v_gene	CDR3aa	CDR3nt
TRBJ1-6	.	.	TRBV6-1	CASSEVRNSPLHF	TGTGCCAGCAGTGAGGTTCGAAATTCACCCCTCCACTTT
TRBJ2-2	.	.	TRBV20-1	CSAQEFMAGELFF	TGCAGTGCCCAGGAGTTCATGGCCGGGGAGCTGTTTTTT
TRBJ1-5	TRBD1	.	TRBV10-3	CAISEPYRGGQPQHF	TGTGCCATCAGTGAGCCTTACAGGGGCGGTCAGCCCCAGCATTTT
TRBJ1-6	.	.	TRBV5-5	CASSLDNSYNSPLHF	TGTGCCAGCAGCCTGGACAACTCCTATAATTCACCCCTCCACTTT
TRBJ2-2	.	.	TRBV29-1	CSATSEGIGELFF	TGCAGCGCTACTTCGGAGGGCATCGGGGAGCTGTTTTTT
TRBJ2-7	TRBD1	once	TRBV7-2	CASSPGTGVLQYF	TGTGCCAGCAGCCCCGGGACAGGGGTTTTGCAGTACTTC
TRBJ1-5	TRBD1	.	TRBV6-6	CASSSGQGSQPQHF	TGTGCCAGCAGCTCTGGACAGGGTAGTCAGCCCCAGCATTTT
TRBJ2-3	.	few	TRBV2	CASSNGYTDTQYF	TGTGCCAGCAGTAACGGCTACACAGATACGCAGTATTTT
TRBJ2-7	.	.	TRBV20-1	CSRSRLKTYEQYF	TGCAGCCGGAGTCGGTTAAAAACCTACGAGCAGTACTTC
TRBJ2-1	.	.	TRBV28	CASSSGVPNEQFF	TGTGCCAGCAGTTCTGGTGTGCCGAATGAGCAGTTCTTC
TRBJ1-3	TRBD1	.	TRBV19	CATKDRGAGNTIYF	TGTGCCACCAAGGACAGGGGGGCTGGAAACACCATATATTTT
TRBJ1-5	TRBD1	once	TRBV20-1	CSARDQGASNQPQHF	TGCAGTGCTAGAGATCAGGGGGCCAGCAATCAGCCCCAGCATTTT
TRBJ2-5	.	few	TRBV28	CASSSTGSVETQYF	TGTGCCAGCAGTAGTACGGGTTCGGTGGAGACCCAGTACTTC
TRBJ1-1	.	.	TRBV5-6	CASSLLGPEAEAFF	TGTGCCAGCAGCTTGTTGGGCCCTGAAGCTGAAGCTTTCTTT
TRBJ1-4	.	.	TRBV7-2	CASSLTQTRAPGGNEKLFF	TGTGCCAGCAGCTTAACCCAAACCCGGGCACCTGGGGGAAATGAAAAACTGTTTTTT
TRBJ2-2	TRBD1	.	TRBV5-1	CASSSIQGAHGELFF	TGCGCCAGCAGCTCAATACAGGGGGCGCACGGGGAGCTGTTTTTT
TRBJ2-4	TRBD1	.	TRBV7-6	CASSPDRAINIQYF	TGTGCCAGCAGCCCCGACAGGGCCATAAACATTCAGTACTTC
TRBJ2-5	.	.	TRBV4-1	CASSQVGRFRETQYF	TGCGCCAGCAGCCAAGTTGGGAGGTTTCGCGAGACCCAGTACTTC
TRBJ2-3	.	.	TRBV27	CASSLRGPGGVWAQYF	TGTGCCAGCAGTTTAAGGGGGCCCGGGGGAGTATGGGCGCAGTATTTT
TRBJ1-5	.	.	TRBV18	CASSQTTDPLSNQPQHF	TGTGCCAGCTCACAGACGACCGATCCCCTTAGCAATCAGCCCCAGCATTTT
TRBJ1-3	.	.	TRBV7-4	CATEHGGGGNTIYF	TGTGCCACTGAGCATGGGGGTGGTGGAAACACCATATATTTT
TRBJ2-7	TRBD2	.	TRBV6-2/TRBV6-3	CASSYGPSGSYEQYF	TGTGCCAGCAGTTACGGGCCTAGCGGATCCTACGAGCAGTACTTC
TRBJ1-4	.	once	TRBV7-2	CASSLSGGIEKLFF	TGTGCCAGCAGCTTAAGCGGGGGGATTGAAAAACTGTTTTTT
TRBJ1-5	.	.	TRBV2	CASSELGGVSNQPQHF	TGTGCCAGCAGTGAACTTGGGGGGGTTAGCAATCAGCCCCAGCATTTT
TRBJ2-3	TRBD2	many	TRBV7-2	CASSSVTSGRETDTQYF	TGTGCCAGCAGCTCCGTGACTAGCGGGAGAGAGACAGATACGCAGTATTTT
TRBJ1-5	.	few	TRBV6-1	CASSEVRGQPQHF	TGTGCCAGCAGTGAAGTTCGAGGTCAGCCCCAGCATTTT
TRBJ2-6	TRBD1	.	TRBV27	CASSKWTGAPSGANVLTF	TGTGCCAGCAGTAAATGGACAGGGGCCCCCTCTGGGGCCAACGTCCTGACTTTC
TRBJ1-5	.	.	TRBV19	CASTSPEGEGQPQHF	TGTGCCAGTACTTCACCGGAAGGGGAAGGGCAGCCCCAGCATTTT
TRBJ2-1	TRBD1	.	TRBV20-1	CSARSSQGAHSYNEQFF	TGCAGTGCTAGATCATCTCAGGGGGCCCACTCCTACAATGAGCAGTTCTTC
TRBJ2-2	TRBD2	.	TRBV6-8	CASSSGGGELFF	TGTGCCAGCAGTTCGGGAGGCGGGGAGCTGTTTTTT